The T cell receptor (gamma chain) described here comes from a study of gamma delta lymphoproliferative disorders and STAT genes. The receptor sequences were amplified from genomic DNA of peripheral blood mononuclear cells. TCRdb reprocessed the multiplex PCR reads through CATT. Of about 1,300 gamma-chain clones listed, 12% are singletons. CDR3 length: 14 residues. V gave up 3 bases and J gave up 12 bases; unmatched junction bases: 14. This clone is classed as medium-sized. The source is a human donor in good health. V usage is TRGV11 and J usage is TRGJ1 or TRGJ2. TCRdb lists no J gene, so it was determined here by aligning the DNA to germline. TRGV11 has ORF status, its function being uncertain. The sequencing input was blood. The CDR3: CACWIRYGGIRKLF. The CDR3 nucleotides read TGTGCCTGCTGGATTAGGTACGGGGGGATTAGGAAACTCTTT.